This TCR beta chain was documented in a study of blood T cell repertoires in COVID-19. Overall study: The study drew acute and convalescent COVID-19 samples from the United States, Italy and Spain.

In the authors' workflow: Estimates of nucleated cell counts were drawn from the amplification of reference gene primers. This table comes from immunoSEQ multiplex PCR, and its TCRdb copy is limited to in-frame clones, with some not included. V and J calls and clone size follow that table, whereas D and trimming were derived from the DNA. The data contain roughly 450,000 clones, 90% of them seen just once; the ten biggest clones take up about 0.6%. The CDR3 is 15 residues long. V lost 4 bases to trimming and J lost 1 base, with 14 bases between them. CDR1 is SGHRS and CDR2 is YFSETQ in the germline V gene. Individuals drawn from about 26 US areas were about 18 to 95 years old. Clinical history reported by participants formed the basis on which cohorts were assigned.

Sequences were obtained from PBMCs or T cells enriched from blood (not recorded which). The TCR originated in a man aged 18 to 35 who had recovered from COVID-19. This chain links TRBV5-1 with TRBJ1-1; D not certain. The CDR3 DNA reads as TGCGCCAGCAGCCTGGACGCCGGAGGGAACACTGAAGCTTTCTTT. Translation gives CASSLDAGGNTEAFF. Filled out from reference TRBV5-1 and TRBJ1-1, the complete variable domain reads KAGVTQTPRYLIKTRGQQVTLSCSPISGHRSVSWYQQTPGQGLQFLFEYFSETQRNKGNFPGRFSGRQFSNSRSEMNVSTLELGDSALYLCASSLDAGGNTEAFFGQGTRLTVV.